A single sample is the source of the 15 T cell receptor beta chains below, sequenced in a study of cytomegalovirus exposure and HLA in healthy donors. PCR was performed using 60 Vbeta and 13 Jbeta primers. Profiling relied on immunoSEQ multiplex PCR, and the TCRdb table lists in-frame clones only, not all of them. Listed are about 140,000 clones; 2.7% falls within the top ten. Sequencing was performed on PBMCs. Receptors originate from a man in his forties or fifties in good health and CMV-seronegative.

The CDR3 nucleotides read TGTGCCAGCAGTGACAGGGGGAACACTGAAGCTTTCTTT. This sequence encodes CASSDRGNTEAFF. This chain links TRBV6-5 with TRBJ1-1; 8 bases map to TRBD1. The CDR3 covers 13 residues. Germline CDR1 reads MNHEY; CDR2 reads SVGAGI. V lost 5 bases, J lost 1 base, and 0 bases stayed unmatched.

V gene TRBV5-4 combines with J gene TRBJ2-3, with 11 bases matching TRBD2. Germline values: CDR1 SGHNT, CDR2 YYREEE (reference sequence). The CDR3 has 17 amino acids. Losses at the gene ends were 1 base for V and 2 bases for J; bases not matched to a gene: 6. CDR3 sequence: CASSLKLAGASTDTQYF. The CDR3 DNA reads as TGTGCCAGCAGCTTGAAACTAGCGGGGGCCTCCACAGATACGCAGTATTTT. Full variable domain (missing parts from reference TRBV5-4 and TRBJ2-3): ETGVTQSPTHLIKTRGQQVTLRCSSQSGHNTVSWYQQALGQGPQFIFQYYREEENGRGNFPPRFSGLQFPNYSSELNVNALELDDSALYLCASSLKLAGASTDTQYFGPGTRLTVL.

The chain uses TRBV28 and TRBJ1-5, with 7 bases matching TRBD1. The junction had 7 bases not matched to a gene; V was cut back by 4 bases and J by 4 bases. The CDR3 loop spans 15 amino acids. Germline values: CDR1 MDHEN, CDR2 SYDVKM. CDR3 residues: CASSSPGQRNQPQHF. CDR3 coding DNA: TGTGCCAGCAGTTCCCCGGGACAGAGAAATCAGCCCCAGCATTTT.

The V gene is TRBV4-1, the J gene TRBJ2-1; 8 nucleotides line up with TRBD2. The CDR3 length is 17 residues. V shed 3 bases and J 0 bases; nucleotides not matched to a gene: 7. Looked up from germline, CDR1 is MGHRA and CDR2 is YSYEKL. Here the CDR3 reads CASSHRAGDLSYNEQFF. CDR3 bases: TGCGCCAGCAGCCATCGAGCGGGGGACCTCTCCTACAATGAGCAGTTCTTC.

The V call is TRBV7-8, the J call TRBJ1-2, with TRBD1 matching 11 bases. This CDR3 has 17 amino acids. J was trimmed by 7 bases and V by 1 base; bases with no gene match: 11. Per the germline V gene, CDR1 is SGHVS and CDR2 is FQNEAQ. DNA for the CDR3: TGTGCCAGCAGCTTAGTTTCATTGATAGGGACAGGGGGTGGCTACACCTTC. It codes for CASSLVSLIGTGGGYTF.

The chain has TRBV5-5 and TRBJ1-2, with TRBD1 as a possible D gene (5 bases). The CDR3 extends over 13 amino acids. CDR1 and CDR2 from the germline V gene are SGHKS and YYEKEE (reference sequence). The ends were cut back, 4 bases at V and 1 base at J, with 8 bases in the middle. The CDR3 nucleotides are TGTGCCAGCAGCGCACAGGTTAACTATGGCTACACCTTC. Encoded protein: CASSAQVNYGYTF.

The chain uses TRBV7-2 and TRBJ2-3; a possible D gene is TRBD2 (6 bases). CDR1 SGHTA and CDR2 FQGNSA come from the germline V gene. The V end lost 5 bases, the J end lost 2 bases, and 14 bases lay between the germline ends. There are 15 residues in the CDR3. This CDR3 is CASSIPSGLTDTQYF. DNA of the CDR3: TGTGCCAGCAGCATCCCCAGCGGGCTCACAGATACGCAGTATTTT.

Here the CDR3 DNA reads TGTGCCAGCAGCTTATCCAGCGGGGGCCAGCCCCAGCATTTT. Protein sequence: CASSLSSGGQPQHF. V and J are TRBV7-2 and TRBJ1-5; weak D call: TRBD1 (6 bases). CDR1 and CDR2 from the germline V gene are SGHTA and FQGNSA. The CDR3 sequence is 14 residues long. V was pared by 2 bases and J by 7 bases, with 12 bases between.

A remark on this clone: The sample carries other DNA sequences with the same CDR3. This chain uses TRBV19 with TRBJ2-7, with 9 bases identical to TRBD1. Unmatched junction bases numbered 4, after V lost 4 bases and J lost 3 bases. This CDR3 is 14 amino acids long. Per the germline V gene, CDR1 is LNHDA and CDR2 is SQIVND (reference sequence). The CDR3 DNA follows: TGTGCCAGTAGTACGGGGACAGGGAGCTACGAGCAGTACTTC. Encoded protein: CASSTGTGSYEQYF.

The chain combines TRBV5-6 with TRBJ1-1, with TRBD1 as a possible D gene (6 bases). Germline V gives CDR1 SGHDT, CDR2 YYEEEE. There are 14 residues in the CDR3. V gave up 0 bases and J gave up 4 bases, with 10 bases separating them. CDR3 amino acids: CASSLGTGITEAFF. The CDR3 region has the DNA TGTGCCAGCAGCTTGGGTACAGGGATCACTGAAGCTTTCTTT. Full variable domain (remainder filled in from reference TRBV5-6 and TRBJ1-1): DAGVTQSPTHLIKTRGQQVTLRCSPKSGHDTVSWYQQALGQGPQFIFQYYEEEERQRGNFPDRFSGHQFPNYSSELNVNALLLGDSALYLCASSLGTGITEAFFGQGTRLTVV.

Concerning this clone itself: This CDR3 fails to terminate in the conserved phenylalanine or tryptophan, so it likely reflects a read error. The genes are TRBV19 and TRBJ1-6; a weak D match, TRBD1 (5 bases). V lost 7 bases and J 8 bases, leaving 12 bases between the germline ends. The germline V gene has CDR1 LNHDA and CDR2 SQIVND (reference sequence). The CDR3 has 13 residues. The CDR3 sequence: CASNTLGDSPLHS. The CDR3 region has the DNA TGTGCCAGTAACACCTTAGGGGATTCACCCCTCCACTCT.

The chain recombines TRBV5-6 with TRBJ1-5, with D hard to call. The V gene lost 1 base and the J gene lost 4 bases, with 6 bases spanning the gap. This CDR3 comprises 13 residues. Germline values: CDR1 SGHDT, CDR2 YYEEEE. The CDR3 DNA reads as TGTGCCAGCAGCTTGTTCAGTAATCAGCCCCAGCATTTT. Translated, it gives CASSLFSNQPQHF.

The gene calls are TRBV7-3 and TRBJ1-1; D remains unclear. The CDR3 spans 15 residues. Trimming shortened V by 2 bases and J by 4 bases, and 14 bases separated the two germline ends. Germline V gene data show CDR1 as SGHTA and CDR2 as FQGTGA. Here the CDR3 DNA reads TGTGCCAGCAGCTTACAAGCGGGCCCGCTCACTGAAGCTTTCTTT. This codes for CASSLQAGPLTEAFF.

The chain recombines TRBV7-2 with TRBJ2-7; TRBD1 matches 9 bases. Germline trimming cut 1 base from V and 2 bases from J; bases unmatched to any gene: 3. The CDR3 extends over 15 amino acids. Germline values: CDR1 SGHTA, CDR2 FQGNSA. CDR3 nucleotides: TGTGCCAGCAGCTTAGGGACAGGGGTAACCTACGAGCAGTACTTC. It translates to CASSLGTGVTYEQYF.

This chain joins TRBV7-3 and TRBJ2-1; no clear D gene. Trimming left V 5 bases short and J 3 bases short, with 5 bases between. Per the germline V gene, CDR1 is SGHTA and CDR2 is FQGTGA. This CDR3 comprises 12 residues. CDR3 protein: CASSENYNEQFF. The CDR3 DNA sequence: TGTGCCAGCAGCGAGAACTACAATGAGCAGTTCTTC.